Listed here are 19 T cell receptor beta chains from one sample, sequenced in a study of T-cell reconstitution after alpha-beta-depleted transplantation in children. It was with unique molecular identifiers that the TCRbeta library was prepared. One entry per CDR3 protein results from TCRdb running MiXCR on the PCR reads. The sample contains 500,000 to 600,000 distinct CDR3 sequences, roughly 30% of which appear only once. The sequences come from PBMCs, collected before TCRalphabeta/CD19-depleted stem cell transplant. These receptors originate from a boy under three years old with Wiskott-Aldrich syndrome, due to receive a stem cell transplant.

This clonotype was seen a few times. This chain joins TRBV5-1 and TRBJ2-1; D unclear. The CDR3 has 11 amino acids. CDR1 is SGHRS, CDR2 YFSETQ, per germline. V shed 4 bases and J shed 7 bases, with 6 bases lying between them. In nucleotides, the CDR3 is TGCGCCAGCAGCACGAAGAATGAGCAGTTCTTC. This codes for CASSTKNEQFF.

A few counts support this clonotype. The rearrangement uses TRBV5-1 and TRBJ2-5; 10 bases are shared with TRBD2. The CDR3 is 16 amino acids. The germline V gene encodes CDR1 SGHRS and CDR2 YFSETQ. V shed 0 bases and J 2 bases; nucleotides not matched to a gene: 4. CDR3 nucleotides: TGCGCCAGCAGCTTGGTGGCTAGCGGGAGACAAGAGACCCAGTACTTC. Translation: CASSLVASGRQETQYF.

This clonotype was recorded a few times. The CDR3 DNA reads as TGCGCCAGCAGCGCGGGACACACGATCTACGAGCAGTACTTC. Translation gives CASSAGHTIYEQYF. This sequence joins TRBV5-1 and TRBJ2-7; possibly TRBD1 or TRBD2 for D (6 bases each). The V and J ends lost 4 bases and 3 bases respectively, with 14 bases between them. CDR1 and CDR2 (germline): SGHRS, YFSETQ. The CDR3 consists of 14 residues.

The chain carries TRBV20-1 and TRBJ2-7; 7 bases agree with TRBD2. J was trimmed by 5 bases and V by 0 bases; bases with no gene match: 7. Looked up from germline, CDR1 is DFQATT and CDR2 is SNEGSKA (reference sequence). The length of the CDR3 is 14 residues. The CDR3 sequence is CSARDALAADEQYF. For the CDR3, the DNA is TGCAGTGCTAGAGATGCTCTAGCGGCAGACGAGCAGTACTTC.

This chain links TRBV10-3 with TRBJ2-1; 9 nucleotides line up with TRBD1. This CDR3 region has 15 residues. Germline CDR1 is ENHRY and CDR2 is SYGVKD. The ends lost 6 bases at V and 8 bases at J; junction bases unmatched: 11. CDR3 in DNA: TGTGCCATCAGCCAACAGGGACAGGGAGTGGATGAGCAGTTCTTC. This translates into CAISQQGQGVDEQFF.

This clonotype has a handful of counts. The CDR3, as DNA: TGCGCCAGCAGCCTTCTAGCGGGAGGGAAAGATACGCAGTATTTT. Its translation: CASSLLAGGKDTQYF. J is TRBJ2-3 and V is TRBV5-1; TRBD2 agrees at 12 bases. V trimming: 4 bases; J trimming: 5 bases; junction bases outside the gene matches: 5. The germline V gene has CDR1 SGHRS and CDR2 YFSETQ. The CDR3 has 15 residues.

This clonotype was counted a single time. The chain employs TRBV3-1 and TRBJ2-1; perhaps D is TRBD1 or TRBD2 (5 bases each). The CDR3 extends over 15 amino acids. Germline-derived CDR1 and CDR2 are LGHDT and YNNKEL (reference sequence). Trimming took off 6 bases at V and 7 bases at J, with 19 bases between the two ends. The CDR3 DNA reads TGTGCCAGCAGACTTTCACTAGGGGCTTGGAATGAGCAGTTCTTC. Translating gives CASRLSLGAWNEQFF.

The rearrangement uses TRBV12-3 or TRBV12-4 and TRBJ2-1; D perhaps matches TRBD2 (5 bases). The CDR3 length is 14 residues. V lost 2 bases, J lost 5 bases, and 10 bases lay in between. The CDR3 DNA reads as TGTGCCAGCAGTTTATTTGAGGGAGACAATGAGCAGTTCTTC. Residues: CASSLFEGDNEQFF.

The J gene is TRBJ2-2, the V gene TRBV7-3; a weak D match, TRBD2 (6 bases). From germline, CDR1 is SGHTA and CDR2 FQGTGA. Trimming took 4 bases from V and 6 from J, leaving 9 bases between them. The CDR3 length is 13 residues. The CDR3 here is CASSSREAGELFF. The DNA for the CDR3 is TGTGCCAGCAGCTCGAGGGAGGCCGGGGAGCTGTTTTTT.

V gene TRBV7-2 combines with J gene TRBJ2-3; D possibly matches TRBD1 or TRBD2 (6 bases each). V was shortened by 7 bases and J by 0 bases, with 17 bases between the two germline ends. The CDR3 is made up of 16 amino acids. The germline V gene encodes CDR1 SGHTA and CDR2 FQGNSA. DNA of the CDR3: TGTGCCAGCACCCAGGGGTGGGGACTTAGCACAGATACGCAGTATTTT. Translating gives CASTQGWGLSTDTQYF.

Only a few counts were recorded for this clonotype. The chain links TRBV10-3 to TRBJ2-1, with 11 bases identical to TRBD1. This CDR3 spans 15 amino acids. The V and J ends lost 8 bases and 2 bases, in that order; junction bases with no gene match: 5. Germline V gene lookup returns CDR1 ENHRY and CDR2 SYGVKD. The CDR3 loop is CAIRADRGPYNEQFF. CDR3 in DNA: TGTGCCATCCGGGCGGACAGGGGGCCCTACAATGAGCAGTTCTTC.

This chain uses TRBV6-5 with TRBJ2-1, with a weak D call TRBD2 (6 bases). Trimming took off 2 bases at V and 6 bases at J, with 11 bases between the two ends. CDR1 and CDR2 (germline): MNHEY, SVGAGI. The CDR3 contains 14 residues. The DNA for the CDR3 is TGTGCCAGCAGTTACCCCGGGAGAGGCAATGAGCAGTTCTTC. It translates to CASSYPGRGNEQFF.

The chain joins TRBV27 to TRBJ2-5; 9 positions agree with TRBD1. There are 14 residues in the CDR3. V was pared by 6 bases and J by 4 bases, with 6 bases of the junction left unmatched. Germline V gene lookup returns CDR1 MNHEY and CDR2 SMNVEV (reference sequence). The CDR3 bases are TGTGCCAGCAGCCGACAGGGGGGTCGAGAGACCCAGTACTTC. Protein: CASSRQGGRETQYF.

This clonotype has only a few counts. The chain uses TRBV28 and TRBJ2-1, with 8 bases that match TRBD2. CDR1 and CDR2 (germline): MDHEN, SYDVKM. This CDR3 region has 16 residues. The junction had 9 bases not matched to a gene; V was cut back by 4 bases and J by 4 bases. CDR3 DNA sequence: TGTGCCAGCAGTTCCCAGTTAGCGGGACTATACAATGAGCAGTTCTTC. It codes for CASSSQLAGLYNEQFF. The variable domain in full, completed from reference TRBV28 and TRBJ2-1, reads DVKVTQSSRYLVKRTGEKVFLECVQDMDHENMFWYRQDPGLGLRLIYFSYDVKMKEKGDIPEGYSVSREKKERFSLILESASTNQTSMYLCASSSQLAGLYNEQFFGPGTRLTVL.

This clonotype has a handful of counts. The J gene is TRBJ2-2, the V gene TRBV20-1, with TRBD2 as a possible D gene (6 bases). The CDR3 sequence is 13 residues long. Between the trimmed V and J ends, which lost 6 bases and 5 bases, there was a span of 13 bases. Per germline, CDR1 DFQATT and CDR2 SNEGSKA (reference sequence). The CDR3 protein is CSAPGSGTGELFF. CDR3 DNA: TGCAGTGCGCCCGGGAGTGGAACCGGGGAGCTGTTTTTT.

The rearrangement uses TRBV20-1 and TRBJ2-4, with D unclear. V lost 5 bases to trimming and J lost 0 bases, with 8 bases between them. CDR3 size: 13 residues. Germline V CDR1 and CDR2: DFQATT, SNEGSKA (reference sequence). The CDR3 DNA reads TGCAGTGCTCCCCAACTAGCCAAAAACATTCAGTACTTC. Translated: CSAPQLAKNIQYF.

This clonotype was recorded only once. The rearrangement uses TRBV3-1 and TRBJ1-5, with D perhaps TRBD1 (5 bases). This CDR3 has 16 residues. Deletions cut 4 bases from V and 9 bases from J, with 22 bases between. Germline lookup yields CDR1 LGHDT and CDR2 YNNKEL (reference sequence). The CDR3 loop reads CASSPGETTVEMPQHF. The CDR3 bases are TGTGCCAGCAGCCCGGGGGAGACAACGGTGGAGATGCCCCAGCATTTT.

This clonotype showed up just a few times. The CDR3 is CSARNWPWKLFF. CDR3 DNA: TGCAGTGCTAGGAATTGGCCCTGGAAACTGTTTTTT. The chain is built from TRBV20-1 and TRBJ1-4; D is ambiguous. The CDR3 is 12 amino acids. Germline CDR1 DFQATT, CDR2 SNEGSKA (reference sequence). V was trimmed by 3 bases and J by 11 bases, leaving 13 bases between them.

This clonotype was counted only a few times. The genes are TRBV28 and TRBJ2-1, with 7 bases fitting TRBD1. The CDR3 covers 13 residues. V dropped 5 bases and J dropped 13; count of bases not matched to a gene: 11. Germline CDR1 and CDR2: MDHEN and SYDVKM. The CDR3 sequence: CASSLQGRKAQFF. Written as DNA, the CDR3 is TGTGCCAGCAGTCTACAGGGGCGAAAAGCCCAGTTCTTC.